This T cell receptor beta chain was retrieved from a study of T cells in Graves' hyperthyroidism and ophthalmopathy. The germline V gene encodes CDR1 SEHNR and CDR2 FQNEAQ (reference sequence). The CDR3 runs 15 residues. V lost 4 bases and J lost 0; bases outside the gene matches: 4. With respect to this clonotype: The antigen remains unidentified.

Study-level results: Blood also carried most thyroid clonotypes expanded above 0.001.

RNA transcripts gave rise to amplified TCR beta CDR3 regions. The HTBI set primed first-round TCR CDR3 RT-PCR. TCRdb recomputed calls from the multiplex PCR reads with MiXCR, one row per CDR3 protein. The sample lists around 700,000 distinct CDR3 sequences, approximately 19% seen once, with approximately 15% in the top ten. V and J are TRBV7-9 and TRBJ1-1; 8 bases match TRBD1. The specimen was blood. This clonotype was obtained from a woman between 45 and 65 years old with Graves' hyperthyroidism that later progressed to Graves' ophthalmopathy. CDR3: CASSSDRAMNTEAFF. In DNA form, the CDR3 reads TGTGCCAGCAGCTCGGACAGGGCTATGAACACTGAAGCTTTCTTT.